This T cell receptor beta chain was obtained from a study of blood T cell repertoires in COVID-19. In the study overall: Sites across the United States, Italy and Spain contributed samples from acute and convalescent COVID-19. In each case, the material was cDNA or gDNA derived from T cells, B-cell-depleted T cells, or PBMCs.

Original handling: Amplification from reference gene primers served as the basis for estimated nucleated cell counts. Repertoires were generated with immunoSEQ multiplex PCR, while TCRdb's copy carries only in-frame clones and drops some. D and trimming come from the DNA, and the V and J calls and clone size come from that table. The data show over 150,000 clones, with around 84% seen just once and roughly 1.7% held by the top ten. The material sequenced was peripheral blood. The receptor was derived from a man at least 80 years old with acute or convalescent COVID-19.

The CDR3 bases are TGCGCCAGCAGCTTGGACGGGGAAGGGCCCCTCCACTTT. Its translation: CASSLDGEGPLHF. The rearrangement joins TRBV5-1 to TRBJ1-6; D gene uncertain. The CDR3 has 13 residues. The V gene lost 0 bases and the J gene lost 13 bases, with 11 bases spanning the gap. CDR1 is SGHRS, CDR2 YFSETQ, per germline.